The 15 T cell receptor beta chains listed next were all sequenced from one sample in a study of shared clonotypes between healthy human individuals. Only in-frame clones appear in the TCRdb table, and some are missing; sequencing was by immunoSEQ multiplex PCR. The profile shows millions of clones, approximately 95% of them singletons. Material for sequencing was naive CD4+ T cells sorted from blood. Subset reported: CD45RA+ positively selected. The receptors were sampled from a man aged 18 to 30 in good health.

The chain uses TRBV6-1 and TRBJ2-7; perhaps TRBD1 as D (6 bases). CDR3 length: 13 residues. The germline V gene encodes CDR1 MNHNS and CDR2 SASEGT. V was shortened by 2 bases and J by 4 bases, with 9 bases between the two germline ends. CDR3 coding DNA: TGTGCCAGCAGTGAAACAGGGAAGTACGAGCAGTACTTC. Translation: CASSETGKYEQYF.

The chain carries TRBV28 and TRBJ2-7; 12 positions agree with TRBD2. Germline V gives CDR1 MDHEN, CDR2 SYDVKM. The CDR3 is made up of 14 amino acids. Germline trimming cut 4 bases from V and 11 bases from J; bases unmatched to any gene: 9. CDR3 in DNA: TGTGCCAGCAGTTCACTAGCGGGGGGCCTCCCGGAGTACTTC. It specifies CASSSLAGGLPEYF.

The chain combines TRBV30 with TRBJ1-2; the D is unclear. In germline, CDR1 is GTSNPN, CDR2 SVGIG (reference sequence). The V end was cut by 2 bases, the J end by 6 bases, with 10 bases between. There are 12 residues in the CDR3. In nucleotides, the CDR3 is TGTGCCTGGAGTCCGGGTATTCATGGCTACACCTTC. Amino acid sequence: CAWSPGIHGYTF.

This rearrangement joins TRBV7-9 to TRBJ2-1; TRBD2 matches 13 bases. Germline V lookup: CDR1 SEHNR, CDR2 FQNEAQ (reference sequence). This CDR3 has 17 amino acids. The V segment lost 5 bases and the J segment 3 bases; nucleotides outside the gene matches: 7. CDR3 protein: CASSTRGLAGHYNEQFF. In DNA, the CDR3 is TGTGCCAGCAGCACCAGGGGACTAGCGGGACACTACAATGAGCAGTTCTTC.

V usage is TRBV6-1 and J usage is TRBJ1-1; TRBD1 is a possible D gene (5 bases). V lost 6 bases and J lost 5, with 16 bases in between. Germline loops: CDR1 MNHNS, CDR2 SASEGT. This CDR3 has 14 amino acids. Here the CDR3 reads CASRDLEGRTEAFF. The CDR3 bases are TGTGCCAGCAGAGATTTGGAGGGGCGGACTGAAGCTTTCTTT.

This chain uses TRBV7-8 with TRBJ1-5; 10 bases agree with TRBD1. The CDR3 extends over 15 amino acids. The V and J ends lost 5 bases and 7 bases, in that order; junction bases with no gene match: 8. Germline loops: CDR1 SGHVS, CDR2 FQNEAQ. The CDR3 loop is CASSKTGTGDQPQHF. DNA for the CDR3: TGTGCCAGCAGCAAAACCGGGACAGGGGACCAGCCCCAGCATTTT.

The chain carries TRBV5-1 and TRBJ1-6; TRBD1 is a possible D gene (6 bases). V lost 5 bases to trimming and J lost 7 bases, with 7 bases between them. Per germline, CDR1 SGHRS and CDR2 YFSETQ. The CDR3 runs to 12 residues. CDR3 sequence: CASSQGNSPLHF. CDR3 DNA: TGCGCCAGCAGTCAGGGGAATTCACCCCTCCACTTT.

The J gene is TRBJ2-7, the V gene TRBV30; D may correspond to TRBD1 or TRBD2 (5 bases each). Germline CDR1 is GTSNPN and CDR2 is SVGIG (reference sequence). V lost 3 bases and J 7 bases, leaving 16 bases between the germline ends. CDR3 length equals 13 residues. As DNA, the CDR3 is TGTGCCTGGAGCGAGGGACGGCCAGGTGAGCAGTACTTC. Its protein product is CAWSEGRPGEQYF. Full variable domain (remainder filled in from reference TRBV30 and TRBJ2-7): SQTIHQWPATLVQPVGSPLSLECTVEGTSNPNLYWYRQAAGRGLQLLFYSVGIGQISSEVPQNLSASRPQDRQFILSSKKLLLSDSGFYLCAWSEGRPGEQYFGPGTRLTVT.

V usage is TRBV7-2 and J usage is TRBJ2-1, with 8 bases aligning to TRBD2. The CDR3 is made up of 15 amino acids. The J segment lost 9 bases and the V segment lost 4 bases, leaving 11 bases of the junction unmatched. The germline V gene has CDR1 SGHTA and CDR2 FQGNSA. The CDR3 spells CASSYRTSTLREQFF. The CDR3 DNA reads TGTGCCAGCAGCTACAGGACTAGCACACTCCGTGAGCAGTTCTTC.

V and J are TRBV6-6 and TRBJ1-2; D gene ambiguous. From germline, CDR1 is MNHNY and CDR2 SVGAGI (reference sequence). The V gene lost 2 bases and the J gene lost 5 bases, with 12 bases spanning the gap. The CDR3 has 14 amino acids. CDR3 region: CASSYGQVGYGYTF. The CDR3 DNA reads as TGTGCCAGCAGTTACGGGCAGGTTGGATATGGCTACACCTTC.

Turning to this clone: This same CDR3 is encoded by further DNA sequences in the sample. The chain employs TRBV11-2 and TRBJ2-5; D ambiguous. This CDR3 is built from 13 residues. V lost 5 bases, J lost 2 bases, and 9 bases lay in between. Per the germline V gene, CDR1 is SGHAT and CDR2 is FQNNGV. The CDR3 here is CASSLGLQETQYF. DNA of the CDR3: TGTGCCAGCAGCCTGGGATTACAAGAGACCCAGTACTTC.

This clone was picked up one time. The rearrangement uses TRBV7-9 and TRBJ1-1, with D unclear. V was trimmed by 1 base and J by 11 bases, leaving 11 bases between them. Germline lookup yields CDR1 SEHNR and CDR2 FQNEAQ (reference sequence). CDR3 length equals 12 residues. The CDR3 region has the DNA TGTGCCAGCAGCTTAGAACGGGCTGGCGCTTTCTTT. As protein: CASSLERAGAFF. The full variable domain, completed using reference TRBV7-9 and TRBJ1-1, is DTGVSQNPRHKITKRGQNVTFRCDPISEHNRLYWYRQTLGQGPEFLTYFQNEAQLEKSRLLSDRFSAERPKGSFSTLEIQRTEQGDSAMYLCASSLERAGAFFGQGTRLTVV.

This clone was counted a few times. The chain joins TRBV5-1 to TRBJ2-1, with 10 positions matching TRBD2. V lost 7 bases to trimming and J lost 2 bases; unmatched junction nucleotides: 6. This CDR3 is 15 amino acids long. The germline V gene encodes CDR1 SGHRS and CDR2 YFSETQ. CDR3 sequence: CASRPTSGTYNEQFF. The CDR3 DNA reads TGCGCCAGCCGCCCAACTAGCGGGACCTACAATGAGCAGTTCTTC.

The CDR3 loop is CASSLTTVTWVNTEAFF. The CDR3 coding sequence is TGTGCCAGCAGTCTCACCACCGTGACTTGGGTGAACACTGAAGCTTTCTTT. The chain combines TRBV28 with TRBJ1-1; no firm D call. This CDR3 spans 17 amino acids. V was pared by 5 bases and J by 0 bases, with 19 bases between. CDR1 and CDR2 (germline): MDHEN, SYDVKM.

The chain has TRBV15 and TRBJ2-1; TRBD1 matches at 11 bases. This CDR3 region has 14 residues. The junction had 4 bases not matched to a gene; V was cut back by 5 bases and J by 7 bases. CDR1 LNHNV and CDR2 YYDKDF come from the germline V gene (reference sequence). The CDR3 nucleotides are TGTGCCACCAGCGGGACAGGGGGTTGGAATGAGCAGTTCTTC. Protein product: CATSGTGGWNEQFF.